Below, one T cell receptor (beta chain) is given with its context. A much more abundant neighbour one base away suggests this may be a read error. The data were taken from a study of metastatic and nonmetastatic thyroid tumors. Study summary: Repertoire comparison spanned blood and tumor or nodule tissue of malignant and benign thyroid patients.

Using MiXCR, TCRdb reanalyzed the PCR reads. The sample has about 21,000 clones, roughly a sixth seen once; the top ten hold 8% to 13%. The germline gives CDR1 MDHEN, CDR2 SYDVKM. This CDR3 comprises 14 residues. No treatment had been given to any patient before thyroid surgery. This sequence joins TRBV28 and TRBJ2-7, with a tentative D call TRBD1 (5 bases). The sequenced sample consisted of tumor tissue. This receptor was obtained from a female donor with papillary thyroid cancer or a benign thyroid nodule (not recorded which). Some clones in this sample may be carry-over from other donors' samples. CDR3 nucleotide sequence: TGTGCCTGCAGCTGTGGACAACAAATCTACGAGCAGTACTTC. Protein product: CACSCGQQIYEQYF.